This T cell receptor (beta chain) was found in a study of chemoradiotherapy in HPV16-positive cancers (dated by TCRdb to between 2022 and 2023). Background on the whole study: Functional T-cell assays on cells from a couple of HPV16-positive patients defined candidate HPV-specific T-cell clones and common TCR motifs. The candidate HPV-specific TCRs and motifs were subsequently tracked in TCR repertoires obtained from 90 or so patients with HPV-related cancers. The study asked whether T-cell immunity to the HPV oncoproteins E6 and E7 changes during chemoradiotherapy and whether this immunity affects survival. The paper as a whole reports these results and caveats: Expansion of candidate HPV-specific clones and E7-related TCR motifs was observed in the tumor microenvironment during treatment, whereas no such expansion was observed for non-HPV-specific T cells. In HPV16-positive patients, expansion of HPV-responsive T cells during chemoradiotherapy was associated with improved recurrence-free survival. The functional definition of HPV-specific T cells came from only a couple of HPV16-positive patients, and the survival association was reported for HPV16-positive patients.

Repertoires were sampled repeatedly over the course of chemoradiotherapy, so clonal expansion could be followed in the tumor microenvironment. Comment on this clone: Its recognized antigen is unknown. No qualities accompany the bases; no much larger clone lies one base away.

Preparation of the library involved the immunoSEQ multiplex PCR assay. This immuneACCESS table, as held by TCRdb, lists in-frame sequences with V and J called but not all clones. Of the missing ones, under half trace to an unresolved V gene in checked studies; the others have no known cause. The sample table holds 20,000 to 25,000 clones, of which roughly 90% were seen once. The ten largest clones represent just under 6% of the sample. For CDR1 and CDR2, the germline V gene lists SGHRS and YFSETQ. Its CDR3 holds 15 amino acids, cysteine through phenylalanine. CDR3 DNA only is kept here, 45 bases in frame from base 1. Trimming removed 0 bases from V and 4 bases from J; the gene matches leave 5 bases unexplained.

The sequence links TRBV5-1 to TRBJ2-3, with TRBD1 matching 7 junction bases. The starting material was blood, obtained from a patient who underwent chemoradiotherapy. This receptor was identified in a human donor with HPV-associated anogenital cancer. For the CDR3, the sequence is CASSLAGTVADTQYF. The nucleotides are TGCGCCAGCAGCTTGGCCGGGACAGTGGCAGATACGCAGTATTTT.